Below, 26 T cell receptor beta chains from the same sample are listed, as sequenced in a study of OX40 agonist ivuxolimab in advanced cancers. TCRdb's table, derived via immunoSEQ multiplex PCR, lists solely in-frame clones and lacks some. There are some 15,000 clones in the sample; approximately 80% occur only once, and 36% lies in the top ten. The specimen comprised CD4+ or CD8+ T cells sorted from blood, sampled in a trial of the OX40 agonist ivuxolimab. These receptors all stem from an adult with an advanced solid tumor such as melanoma, head and neck, liver or kidney cancer.

This clone turned up a few times. The genes are TRBV10-2 and TRBJ1-1; maybe TRBD1 (5 bases). Trimming left V 7 bases short and J 3 bases short, with 15 bases between. The V gene's germline CDR1 is WSHSY and CDR2 SAAADI. The CDR3 has 14 amino acids. Written as DNA, the CDR3 is TGCGCCAGCACTAATGGGGGGTTGGACACTGAAGCTTTCTTT. Translation gives CASTNGGLDTEAFF.

The chain couples TRBV19 to TRBJ2-5, with unresolved D. V gave up 3 bases and J gave up 2 bases, with 7 bases separating them. CDR3 length: 13 residues. Germline CDR1 is LNHDA and CDR2 is SQIVND (reference sequence). The CDR3 DNA follows: TGTGCCAGTAGTATGATTTCGCAAGAGACCCAGTACTTC. Its translation: CASSMISQETQYF.

This chain joins TRBV6-5 and TRBJ2-5; 8 bases agree with TRBD2. Judging by the DNA end, TRBJ2-7 fits better; the J call may be wrong. This CDR3 has 15 residues. The germline V gene has CDR1 MNHEY and CDR2 SVGAGI. CDR3 in amino acids: CASTGGRAYFYEQYF. Here the CDR3 DNA reads TGTGCCAGCACGGGGGGGAGGGCCTACTTTTACGAGCAGTACTTC.

V is TRBV27 and J is TRBJ2-7, with D possibly TRBD2 on 6 matching bases. Per the germline V gene, CDR1 is MNHEY and CDR2 is SMNVEV (reference sequence). CDR3 length equals 15 residues. The V end was cut by 5 bases, the J end by 4 bases, with 18 bases between. CDR3 sequence (DNA): TGTGCCAGCAGTGTGGGGACTGTACCCCGGTACGAGCAGTACTTC. Protein sequence: CASSVGTVPRYEQYF.

V gene TRBV6-1 combines with J gene TRBJ1-2, with D tentatively TRBD1 (6 bases). Germline V gene data show CDR1 as MNHNS and CDR2 as SASEGT. CDR3 length: 14 amino acids. The V gene lost 5 bases and the J gene lost 5 bases, with 15 bases spanning the gap. In DNA, the CDR3 is TGTGCCAGCAGTCTTTGGGACACGTCTTATGGCTACACCTTC. This encodes CASSLWDTSYGYTF.

The table lists this clone with a few counts. This CDR3 is CASSYVSDSGGYTF. CDR3 nucleotides: TGTGCCAGCAGTTACGTATCGGATAGTGGGGGCTACACCTTC. This chain uses TRBV6-5 with TRBJ1-2; D ambiguous. CDR1 is MNHEY and CDR2 is SVGAGI in the germline V gene. This CDR3 contains 14 residues. V lost 2 bases to trimming and J lost 8 bases, with 15 bases between them.

The chain joins TRBV5-1 to TRBJ2-1, with D perhaps assigned TRBD1 or TRBD2 (7 bases each). CDR1 SGHRS and CDR2 YFSETQ come from the germline V gene. Trimming shortened V by 1 base and J by 6 bases, and 14 bases separated the two germline ends. This CDR3 comprises 15 residues. Here the CDR3 reads CASSLSGGAPNEQFF. CDR3 coding DNA: TGCGCCAGCAGCTTGTCAGGGGGGGCCCCCAATGAGCAGTTCTTC.

This clone showed up just once. The chain joins TRBV14 to TRBJ1-1, with 7 positions matching TRBD1. V dropped 1 base and J dropped 11; count of bases not matched to a gene: 4. The germline V gene encodes CDR1 SGHDN and CDR2 FVKESK. CDR3 length: 12 amino acids. The DNA for the CDR3 is TGTGCCAGCAGCCAAGTGACAGGGCACGCTTTCTTT. Translating gives CASSQVTGHAFF.

This rearrangement joins TRBV15 to TRBJ2-7, with D possibly being TRBD2 (6 bases). Trimming cost V 5 bases and J 5 bases, with 13 bases left between them. The CDR3 totals 13 residues. Germline V gives CDR1 LNHNV, CDR2 YYDKDF (reference sequence). This chain's CDR3 is CATSGERENEQYF. The CDR3 nucleotides read TGTGCCACCAGCGGCGAACGGGAGAACGAGCAGTACTTC.

The chain employs TRBV4-3 and TRBJ1-1; no clear D. CDR3 size: 16 residues. Germline values: CDR1 LGHNA, CDR2 YSLEER. V gave up 4 bases and J gave up 1 base, with 16 bases separating them. Here the CDR3 DNA reads TGCGCCAGCAGCCCGGATGGGTGGCCGAAGAACACTGAAGCTTTCTTT. Translation: CASSPDGWPKNTEAFF.

This chain uses TRBV28 with TRBJ1-6; 7 bases map to TRBD1. Germline loops: CDR1 MDHEN, CDR2 SYDVKM. The V gene end was trimmed by 5 bases and the J gene end by 9 bases; junction bases not matched to a gene: 16. The CDR3 has 17 residues. The CDR3 here is CASSPDRDSSHRSPLHF. DNA of the CDR3: TGTGCCAGCAGTCCAGACAGGGACTCGTCCCACCGTTCACCCCTCCACTTT.

The J gene is TRBJ2-6, the V gene TRBV27; D tentatively reads TRBD1 or TRBD2 (5 bases each). Trimming removed 1 base from V and 2 bases from J, with 18 bases in between. The length of the CDR3 is 19 residues. Germline CDR1 is MNHEY and CDR2 is SMNVEV (reference sequence). CDR3 nucleotide sequence: TGTGCCAGCAGTTTATTTTCCGGGGACCAGGGTGCTGGGGCCAACGTCCTGACTTTC. It codes for CASSLFSGDQGAGANVLTF. The full variable domain, with the rest looked up from reference TRBV27 and TRBJ2-6, is EAQVTQNPRYLITVTGKKLTVTCSQNMNHEYMSWYRQDPGLGLRQIYYSMNVEVTDKGDVPEGYKVSRKEKRNFPLILESPSPNQTSLYFCASSLFSGDQGAGANVLTFGAGSRLTVL.

The J gene is TRBJ2-2, the V gene TRBV4-3; no reliable D call. This CDR3 has 17 amino acids. Germline lookup yields CDR1 LGHNA and CDR2 YSLEER. The V end was cut by 1 base, the J end by 0 bases, with 12 bases between. CDR3 nucleotide sequence: TGCGCCAGCAGCCAAGGCCAGGCGTTCGCGAACACCGGGGAGCTGTTTTTT. It specifies CASSQGQAFANTGELFF.

J is TRBJ1-4 and V is TRBV28, with 7 nucleotides matching TRBD1. V shed 5 bases, J shed 8 bases, and the junction held 8 bases outside the gene matches. The CDR3 is 14 amino acids. The germline gives CDR1 MDHEN, CDR2 SYDVKM. The CDR3 DNA sequence: TGTGCCAGCAGTCTTCATCCGACAGGGGAAAAACTGTTTTTT. This sequence encodes CASSLHPTGEKLFF.

The chain carries TRBV7-4 and TRBJ1-4; D remains ambiguous. This CDR3 spans 15 amino acids. The V and J ends lost 5 bases and 7 bases respectively, with 17 bases between them. The germline V gene encodes CDR1 SGHVT and CDR2 SQSDAQ. CDR3 nucleotides: TGTGCCAGCAGCCCCTTGGGAGTGGGAGTTGAAAAACTGTTTTTT. Protein: CASSPLGVGVEKLFF.

A remark on this clone: Other DNA sequences in this specimen translate into the identical CDR3. The V call is TRBV4-3, the J call TRBJ1-1; possible D gene TRBD1, 6 bases. There are 15 residues in the CDR3. V lost 0 bases to trimming and J lost 1 base, with 9 bases between them. Germline CDR1 LGHNA, CDR2 YSLEER. CDR3 coding DNA: TGCGCCAGCAGCCAAGACAGGGGCGGGAACACTGAAGCTTTCTTT. Its translation: CASSQDRGGNTEAFF.

The chain links TRBV4-1 to TRBJ2-3; the match to TRBD2 covers 7 bases. V was pared by 3 bases and J by 2 bases, with 8 bases of the junction left unmatched. Germline V gene sequence: CDR1 MGHRA, CDR2 YSYEKL. The CDR3 is 16 residues long. CDR3 nucleotide sequence: TGCGCCAGCAGCCAGGGGGACTACCGATTCACAGATACGCAGTATTTT. This sequence encodes CASSQGDYRFTDTQYF.

This clone was recorded a few times. V and J are TRBV9 and TRBJ2-7; TRBD1 might be the D (6 bases). CDR1 and CDR2 (germline): SGDLS, YYNGEE. V was trimmed by 4 bases and J by 6 bases, leaving 11 bases between them. CDR3 size: 12 residues. The CDR3 region is CASSSQGGEQYF. The CDR3 coding sequence is TGTGCCAGCAGCAGCCAAGGGGGCGAGCAGTACTTC. Complete variable domain (other parts from reference TRBV9 and TRBJ2-7): DSGVTQTPKHLITATGQRVTLRCSPRSGDLSVYWYQQSLDQGLQFLIQYYNGEERAKGNILERFSAQQFPDLHSELNLSSLELGDSALYFCASSSQGGEQYFGPGTRLTVT.

This chain connects TRBV18 to TRBJ2-3, with D uncertain. The germline CDR1 and CDR2 sequences are KGHSH and LQKENI. The V and J ends lost 3 bases and 3 bases respectively, with 4 bases between them. The CDR3 spans 12 residues. This CDR3 reads CASSPSTDTQYF. For the CDR3, the DNA is TGTGCCAGCTCACCTTCGACAGATACGCAGTATTTT. The full variable domain, in which reference TRBV18 and TRBJ2-3 provide the parts outside the CDR3, is NAGVMQNPRHLVRRRGQEARLRCSPMKGHSHVYWYRQLPEEGLKFMVYLQKENIIDESGMPKERFSAEFPKEGPSILRIQQVVRGDSAAYFCASSPSTDTQYFGPGTRLTVL.

This clone is labeled as medium-sized. The chain is built from TRBV7-2 and TRBJ1-1, with a tentative D call TRBD1 (5 bases). Looked up from germline, CDR1 is SGHTA and CDR2 is FQGNSA. Trimming stripped 4 bases from V and 6 bases from J, with 21 bases between. The length of the CDR3 is 16 residues. The CDR3 sequence is CASSYGATTATAEAFF. CDR3 nucleotide sequence: TGTGCCAGCAGCTATGGGGCTACGACGGCGACTGCTGAAGCTTTCTTT.

The V gene is TRBV9, the J gene TRBJ1-5; D possibly corresponds to TRBD1 (6 bases). The germline V gene encodes CDR1 SGDLS and CDR2 YYNGEE. V was trimmed by 1 base and J by 4 bases, leaving 12 bases between them. The CDR3 contains 15 residues. This chain's CDR3 is CASSVTGMMNQPQHF. CDR3 nucleotide sequence: TGTGCCAGCAGCGTAACAGGGATGATGAATCAGCCCCAGCATTTT.

The rearrangement links TRBV2 to TRBJ2-7; 12 bases are shared with TRBD2. Germline CDR1 SNHLY, CDR2 FYNNEI. This CDR3 contains 18 residues. Trimming took 2 bases from V and 2 from J; bases not matched to a gene: 10. CDR3 bases: TGTGCCAGCAGTGAACAGAGGACTAGCGGGATTGTGACCTACGAGCAGTACTTC. This codes for CASSEQRTSGIVTYEQYF. The full variable domain, its missing parts supplied by reference TRBV2 and TRBJ2-7, is EPEVTQTPSHQVTQMGQEVILRCVPISNHLYFYWYRQILGQKVEFLVSFYNNEISEKSEIFDDQFSVERPDGSNFTLKIRSTKLEDSAMYFCASSEQRTSGIVTYEQYFGPGTRLTVT.

The sample holds one count of this clone. V usage is TRBV2 and J usage is TRBJ2-1; TRBD2 matches 8 bases. Trimming took 5 bases from V and 10 from J; bases not matched to a gene: 25. From germline, CDR1 is SNHLY and CDR2 FYNNEI. CDR3 size: 19 residues. The CDR3 coding sequence is TGTGCCAGCAGTCCCACCCTATCCGGGGGGGGGCCGAGGAGAGGCGAGCAGTTCTTC. Amino acids: CASSPTLSGGGPRRGEQFF.

CDR3 sequence reads: CASSPLLTGELFF. CDR3 DNA sequence: TGTGCCAGCAGTCCACTACTCACCGGGGAGCTGTTTTTT. V usage is TRBV6-6 and J usage is TRBJ2-2, with D uncertain. Germline V gene data show CDR1 as MNHNY and CDR2 as SVGAGI (reference sequence). Trimming left V 5 bases short and J 4 bases short, with 8 bases between. This CDR3 spans 13 amino acids.

V gene TRBV5-1 combines with J gene TRBJ2-4, with TRBD1 matching 8 bases. Unmatched junction bases numbered 4, after V lost 4 bases and J lost 4 bases. The germline V gene has CDR1 SGHRS and CDR2 YFSETQ. The CDR3 consists of 14 residues. CDR3 in amino acids: CASSQRTGKNIQYF. DNA of the CDR3: TGCGCCAGCAGCCAACGGACAGGGAAAAACATTCAGTACTTC. The complete variable domain, with remaining parts taken from reference TRBV5-1 and TRBJ2-4, reads KAGVTQTPRYLIKTRGQQVTLSCSPISGHRSVSWYQQTPGQGLQFLFEYFSETQRNKGNFPGRFSGRQFSNSRSEMNVSTLELGDSALYLCASSQRTGKNIQYFGAGTRLSVL.

This chain connects TRBV27 to TRBJ2-2, with D perhaps TRBD1 (6 bases). The V end was cut by 3 bases, the J end by 8 bases, with 7 bases between. CDR1 is MNHEY, CDR2 SMNVEV, per germline (reference sequence). The length of the CDR3 is 12 residues. The CDR3 DNA follows: TGTGCCAGCAGTTTCGGGACAGGGGAGCTGTTTTTT. Amino acids: CASSFGTGELFF.